This entry lists 30 T cell receptor beta chains sequenced from one sample in a study of T cell responses to AZD1222 COVID-19 vaccine. This table comes from immunoSEQ multiplex PCR, and its TCRdb copy is limited to in-frame clones, with some not included. This table holds roughly 89,000 clones, 70% to 90% found once. Sequences were derived from peripheral blood, sampled on day 0 of MenACWY control vaccination. These receptors all come from an adult in good health.

CDR3 bases: TGTGCCAGTAGTATCACAGAATTGAACACTGAAGCTTTCTTT. Residues: CASSITELNTEAFF. The genes are TRBV19 and TRBJ1-1, with no clear D. Germline V gene lookup returns CDR1 LNHDA and CDR2 SQIVND (reference sequence). Trimming took 3 bases from V and 0 from J, leaving 8 bases between them. The CDR3 contains 14 residues.

The V call is TRBV7-9, the J call TRBJ1-1; D is undetermined. The ends were cut back, 1 base at V and 1 base at J, with 7 bases in the middle. Germline V gives CDR1 SEHNR, CDR2 FQNEAQ (reference sequence). The CDR3 sequence is 14 residues long. The CDR3 region has the DNA TGTGCCAGCAGCTTAGTGGAGAGGAACACTGAAGCTTTCTTT. Encoded protein: CASSLVERNTEAFF.

The V and J genes are TRBV6-5 and TRBJ1-1; unclear D gene. Trimming stripped 0 bases from V and 0 bases from J, with 8 bases between. The CDR3 sequence is 15 residues long. The germline gives CDR1 MNHEY, CDR2 SVGAGI. The CDR3 loop is CASSYSGTLNTEAFF. CDR3 DNA: TGTGCCAGCAGTTACTCCGGCACATTGAACACTGAAGCTTTCTTT.

The chain uses TRBV4-3 and TRBJ2-1; D possibly corresponds to TRBD2 (5 bases). CDR3 length: 15 residues. The V end was cut by 6 bases, the J end by 5 bases, with 17 bases between. The germline V gene has CDR1 LGHNA and CDR2 YSLEER. The CDR3 region is CASRRVLLGNNEQFF. For the CDR3, the DNA is TGCGCCAGCAGGCGGGTCCTCCTTGGGAACAATGAGCAGTTCTTC.

The rearrangement links TRBV5-1 to TRBJ2-7; D gene unclear. The germline gives CDR1 SGHRS, CDR2 YFSETQ. The CDR3 covers 13 residues. The V gene lost 4 bases and the J gene lost 3 bases, with 11 bases spanning the gap. The CDR3 coding sequence is TGCGCCAGCAGCCCTTATGGGGACTACGAGCAGTACTTC. This sequence encodes CASSPYGDYEQYF.

The chain carries TRBV4-2 and TRBJ1-1; no reliable D call. Germline V gene lookup returns CDR1 LGHNA and CDR2 YNFKEQ. V was cut by 4 bases and J by 6 bases, with 9 bases left in between. The CDR3 contains 12 residues. This chain's CDR3 is CASSRGPPEAFF. The CDR3 bases are TGTGCCAGCAGCCGAGGCCCCCCTGAAGCTTTCTTT.

This clone was detected only once. This chain uses TRBV3-1 (or the pseudogene TRBV3-2) with TRBJ1-2, with 7 bases that match TRBD1. Germline V lookup: CDR1 LGHDT, CDR2 YNNKEL (reference sequence). CDR3 length: 13 amino acids. V shed 6 bases and J 3 bases; nucleotides not matched to a gene: 4. This CDR3 reads CASRLDRDYGYTF. The CDR3 DNA reads as TGTGCCAGCAGGCTAGACAGGGACTATGGCTACACCTTC.

V usage is TRBV4-3 and J usage is TRBJ2-6; TRBD1 might be the D (6 bases). This CDR3 is 16 amino acids long. Germline CDR1 reads LGHNA; CDR2 reads YSLEER. V lost 5 bases and J 0 bases, leaving 11 bases between the germline ends. Here the CDR3 reads CASSWTAFSGANVLTF. The CDR3 DNA follows: TGCGCCAGCAGCTGGACAGCCTTCTCTGGGGCCAACGTCCTGACTTTC.

The chain recombines TRBV7-9 with TRBJ1-2, with D perhaps matching TRBD1 (6 bases). The germline V and J ends were trimmed by 4 bases and 3 bases, with 15 bases remaining between them. The CDR3 spans 15 residues. CDR1 and CDR2 (germline): SEHNR, FQNEAQ (reference sequence). This chain's CDR3 is CASSSRGRGDYGYTF. The CDR3 region has the DNA TGTGCCAGCAGCTCCAGGGGTAGGGGCGACTATGGCTACACCTTC.

The J gene is TRBJ2-6, the V gene TRBV10-1, with TRBD2 identical over 9 bases. Unmatched junction bases numbered 3, after V lost 4 bases and J lost 2 bases. Germline CDR1 reads WNHNN; CDR2 reads SYGVQD (reference sequence). The CDR3 is made up of 16 amino acids. The CDR3 DNA sequence: TGCGCCAGCAGTGCTAGCGGGACCCCTGGGGCCAACGTCCTGACTTTC. Protein sequence: CASSASGTPGANVLTF.

The chain links TRBV3-1 (or the pseudogene TRBV3-2) to TRBJ2-4, with 14 bases aligning to TRBD2. The J segment lost 7 bases and the V segment lost 4 bases, leaving 6 bases of the junction unmatched. This CDR3 has 16 amino acids. Germline loops: CDR1 LGHDT, CDR2 YNNKEL (reference sequence). CDR3 protein: CASSPPGLAGVNIQYF. The CDR3 DNA follows: TGTGCCAGCAGCCCCCCGGGACTAGCGGGAGTGAACATTCAGTACTTC.

The rearrangement links TRBV7-2 to TRBJ2-7; 7 bases fit TRBD2. V shed 1 base, J shed 3 bases, and the junction held 0 bases outside the gene matches. The germline CDR1 and CDR2 sequences are SGHTA and FQGNSA. The CDR3 spans 13 residues. The CDR3 spells CASSLVAGYEQYF. The CDR3, as DNA: TGTGCCAGCAGCTTAGTAGCGGGCTACGAGCAGTACTTC.

The V gene is TRBV6-6, the J gene TRBJ2-1, with TRBD1 as a possible D gene (6 bases). CDR1 and CDR2 (germline): MNHNY, SVGAGI (reference sequence). Trimming left V 6 bases short and J 2 bases short, with 14 bases between. CDR3 length equals 15 residues. CDR3 sequence: CASRSGQIPYNEQFF. DNA for the CDR3: TGTGCCAGCAGATCCGGACAGATACCCTACAATGAGCAGTTCTTC.

The count of this clone is one. The V and J genes are TRBV11-3 and TRBJ2-2, with no clear D. Germline loops: CDR1 SGHNT, CDR2 YENEEA. The CDR3 contains 15 residues. V was cut by 3 bases and J by 2 bases, with 10 bases left in between. CDR3 coding DNA: TGTGCCAGCAGCTTCTCCGGGTCCAACACCGGGGAGCTGTTTTTT. This codes for CASSFSGSNTGELFF. Full variable domain (outside the CDR3, taken from reference TRBV11-3 and TRBJ2-2): EAGVVQSPRYKIIEKKQPVAFWCNPISGHNTLYWYLQNLGQGPELLIRYENEEAVDDSQLPKDRFSAERLKGVDSTLKIQPAELGDSAVYLCASSFSGSNTGELFFGEGSRLTVL.

This chain links TRBV9 with TRBJ1-4, with D uncertain. This CDR3 is 15 amino acids long. In germline, CDR1 is SGDLS, CDR2 YYNGEE. The V gene lost 4 bases and the J gene lost 8 bases, with 18 bases spanning the gap. The DNA for the CDR3 is TGTGCCAGCAGCTCAATGGGAGGGAAGGAGGAAAAACTGTTTTTT. This gives the protein CASSSMGGKEEKLFF.

The rearrangement joins TRBV5-3 to TRBJ1-2; D ambiguous. TRBV5-3 is an ORF for which the function is uncertain. V lost 1 base, J lost 4 bases, and 5 bases lay in between. This CDR3 has 12 residues. CDR3 protein: CARSLYFYGYTF. The CDR3, as DNA: TGTGCCAGAAGCTTGTATTTCTATGGCTACACCTTC.

This clone has only a few counts. This sequence joins TRBV27 and TRBJ2-7; 11 positions match TRBD1. J lost 2 bases, V lost 6 bases, and 9 bases had no gene match. The CDR3 consists of 16 residues. Germline lookup yields CDR1 MNHEY and CDR2 SMNVEV (reference sequence). DNA for the CDR3: TGTGCCAGCAGCATTCTACCGGGACAGGGGGCCTACGAGCAGTACTTC. It yields the protein CASSILPGQGAYEQYF.

This chain links TRBV30 with TRBJ1-1; TRBD1 is a possible D gene (5 bases). V gave up 1 base and J gave up 1 base, with 13 bases separating them. Germline CDR1 reads GTSNPN; CDR2 reads SVGIG (reference sequence). The CDR3 runs to 15 residues. The CDR3: CAWSELGLGNTEAFF. The CDR3 region has the DNA TGTGCCTGGAGTGAGCTGGGGCTAGGGAACACTGAAGCTTTCTTT.

This chain connects TRBV28 to TRBJ1-3; 7 bases are a match to TRBD1. Germline lookup yields CDR1 MDHEN and CDR2 SYDVKM. V lost 6 bases to trimming and J lost 0 bases; unmatched junction nucleotides: 11. The CDR3 has 17 residues. The CDR3 nucleotides are TGTGCCAGCAGCGCCATCATGGGACAGTCCTCTGGAAACACCATATATTTT. Its translation: CASSAIMGQSSGNTIYF.

The rearrangement joins TRBV28 to TRBJ2-2; 10 bases fit TRBD2. Germline lookup yields CDR1 MDHEN and CDR2 SYDVKM. CDR3 length equals 16 residues. V lost 7 bases to trimming and J lost 6 bases; unmatched junction nucleotides: 11. In nucleotides, the CDR3 is TGTGCCAGCATCCGAAGTCGGCTAGCGGGAGCCGGGGAGCTGTTTTTT. Residues: CASIRSRLAGAGELFF.

This clone was observed a handful of times. J is TRBJ1-2 and V is TRBV6-2 or TRBV6-3; D not resolved. The V end was cut by 6 bases, the J end by 8 bases, with 19 bases between. The CDR3 length is 14 residues. In germline, CDR1 is MNHEY, CDR2 SVGEGT. CDR3 protein: CASSPGPPLRGYTF. The CDR3 nucleotides read TGTGCCAGCAGCCCCGGACCTCCACTGCGGGGCTACACCTTC.

This chain uses TRBV6-5 with TRBJ2-7, with 10 bases lining up with TRBD2. The germline gives CDR1 MNHEY, CDR2 SVGAGI. The CDR3 is 14 residues long. The V segment lost 6 bases and the J segment 1 base; nucleotides outside the gene matches: 3. The CDR3 nucleotides are TGTGCCAGCAGGACTAGCGGGTCTTCCTACGAGCAGTACTTC. Translated: CASRTSGSSYEQYF.

This clone was detected once. This chain connects TRBV5-1 to TRBJ1-1; a possible D gene is TRBD1 (5 bases). CDR1 is SGHRS and CDR2 is YFSETQ in the germline V gene. The CDR3 extends over 14 amino acids. V lost 5 bases, J lost 1 base, and 12 bases lay in between. CDR3: CASSFQGGNTEAFF. For the CDR3, the DNA is TGCGCCAGCAGTTTCCAGGGCGGGAACACTGAAGCTTTCTTT.

The CDR3 region has the DNA TGTGCCAGCAGTCTCCGTGGCGGGGAGCTGTTTTTT. Amino acids: CASSLRGGELFF. The genes are TRBV28 and TRBJ2-2; D not certain. This CDR3 is built from 12 residues. Trimming shortened V by 5 bases and J by 7 bases, and 8 bases separated the two germline ends. Germline assignment: CDR1 MDHEN and CDR2 SYDVKM.

This clone was counted between two and nine times. The rearrangement uses TRBV5-1 and TRBJ1-1; 8 bases map to TRBD1. CDR1 and CDR2 from the germline V gene are SGHRS and YFSETQ. This CDR3 region has 14 residues. V gave up 4 bases and J gave up 7 bases; unmatched junction bases: 9. DNA of the CDR3: TGCGCCAGCAGCGGCGGACAGGGAGGATTTGAAGCTTTCTTT. Translating it yields CASSGGQGGFEAFF.

The chain combines TRBV4-2 with TRBJ2-7; no firm D call. This CDR3 region has 16 residues. V dropped 1 base and J dropped 3 bases, with 16 bases sitting between them. The germline V gene encodes CDR1 LGHNA and CDR2 YNFKEQ. The CDR3, as DNA: TGTGCCAGCAGCCAAGGGTTACAGCCGGAAAGCTACGAGCAGTACTTC. This sequence encodes CASSQGLQPESYEQYF.

This clone came up once. The V call is TRBV5-4, the J call TRBJ2-7; TRBD1 is a possible D gene (6 bases). The CDR3 consists of 14 residues. V lost 4 bases to trimming and J lost 3 bases, with 14 bases between them. The germline V gene has CDR1 SGHNT and CDR2 YYREEE (reference sequence). The CDR3 region has the DNA TGTGCCAGCAGCATTGCCGGGACAAGCTACGAGCAGTACTTC. Translated: CASSIAGTSYEQYF.

The chain employs TRBV5-6 and TRBJ2-7; 8 bases line up with TRBD1. J lost 10 bases, V lost 3 bases, and 12 bases had no gene match. Germline V gives CDR1 SGHDT, CDR2 YYEEEE. The CDR3 contains 14 residues. CDR3 nucleotide sequence: TGTGCCAGCAGCTCCGCTCAGGGACAGGTCCTACAGTACTTC. This sequence encodes CASSSAQGQVLQYF.

The chain couples TRBV19 to TRBJ2-7; TRBD1 matches 7 bases. The CDR3 is made up of 13 amino acids. CDR1 LNHDA and CDR2 SQIVND come from the germline V gene (reference sequence). With 4 bases clipped from V and 2 bases from J, the junction kept 2 bases outside the gene matches. The CDR3 sequence is CASSKTGTYEQYF. CDR3 in DNA: TGTGCCAGTAGTAAGACAGGGACCTACGAGCAGTACTTC.

The J gene is TRBJ2-2, the V gene TRBV12-3 or TRBV12-4; either TRBD1 or TRBD2 may fit D (5 bases each). This CDR3 contains 12 residues. V was pared by 6 bases and J by 7 bases, with 9 bases between. The CDR3 loop is CASSRDGGELFF. CDR3 in DNA: TGTGCCAGCAGCAGGGACGGCGGGGAGCTGTTTTTT.